This T cell receptor (beta chain) is from a study of control samples from healthy donors and cancer patients (dated by TCRdb to 2019 to 2021). Library preparation was by the immunoSEQ multiplex PCR assay. TCRdb re-hosts the immuneACCESS table, in-frame sequences only. Its copies lack some clones; in the studies checked, an unresolved V gene accounts for under half of them, and the cause for the rest is not known. This sample comprises 80,000 to 100,000 clones, over 60% of them detected only once. Of the sample, more than 9% falls within the top ten clones. Remarks on this clone: Its antigen specificity is not known. Qualities for individual bases were not recorded, and no much larger clone is one base off.

Sequencing was done on a sample of blood. The sequence derives from a young woman in good health.

Here is the DNA: TGCAGCACGAGGACAGGGCCAGAGACCCAGTACTTC. This encodes CSTRTGPETQYF. The chain couples TRBV29-1 to TRBJ2-5; 8 junctional bases match TRBD1. The germline V end is reduced by 8 bases and the J end by 4 bases; junction bases left unmatched: 6. CDR1 and CDR2 are read off the germline V gene as SQVTM and ANQGSEA. There are 12 amino acids in the CDR3, from cysteine to phenylalanine inclusive. Solely the CDR3 DNA is kept, with 36 bases framed from the first base.